This T cell receptor beta chain was identified in a study of control samples from healthy donors and cancer patients. The V and J ends lost 1 base and 2 bases respectively, with 9 bases between them. This CDR3 is 14 amino acids long. Germline lookup yields CDR1 MNHEY and CDR2 SMNVEV (reference sequence). Libraries were prepared by immunoSEQ multiplex PCR; TCRdb keeps only in-frame clonotypes and omits some of them. The sample lists 70,000 or so clones, 84% occurring once. This chain uses TRBV27 with TRBJ2-7, with D hard to call. The clonotype was recovered from a man in his fifties or sixties in good health. Sample: blood. CDR3 protein: CASSLYASTYEQYF. CDR3 sequence (DNA): TGTGCCAGCAGTTTATATGCTAGTACCTACGAGCAGTACTTC.